The source of this T cell receptor beta chain is a study of T-cell memory formation after mild COVID-19. Looking at the study overall: Largely, TCR clusters stayed within a single donor.

There are a few counts of this clonotype. TCRdb itself ran the 5' RACE reads through MiXCR, one entry per CDR3 protein. The profile covers roughly 600,000 distinct CDR3 sequences, with roughly 18% appearing a single time and 12% taken by the ten largest. CDR3 length: 16 residues. V lost 1 base, J lost 7 bases, and 10 bases stayed unmatched. This receptor was identified in an adult woman who had mild COVID-19 (a few samples of this study predate the infection). Cell type and time point are not known. The source material was PBMCs or a T cell subset sorted from them (not recorded which). J is TRBJ2-1 and V is TRBV12-3 or TRBV12-4; 7 bases match TRBD1. DNA of the CDR3: TGTGCCAGCAGTTTAGGAGATCTAACAGGGGCAAATGAGCAGTTCTTC. Its protein is CASSLGDLTGANEQFF.